What follows describes a single T cell receptor beta chain. The clone's antigen remains unknown. No much larger clone is present one base from it, and per-base qualities are unavailable. Using the deep immunoSEQ assay, TCR CDR3 regions were amplified from genomic DNA by multiplex PCR. Extracted genomic DNA from each cell subset was spread evenly across all wells of several immunoSEQ 96-well plates, with each plate serving as a replicate. For sorted subsets, around 0.2 ug of genomic DNA, equivalent to 25,000 to 35,000 T cell genomes, went into each replicate PCR. The purified libraries were quantified using a Qubit 3.0 fluorometer, sized with a Bioanalyzer 2100, and then quantified again using the KAPA Library Quantification kit. A separate single-read 150-cycle Illumina NextSeq 550 flow cell was used to sequence each immunoSEQ 96-well plate. As for the authors' bioinformatics: Because the immunoSEQ output included only junctional sequences and no quality scores, the filtering could not be the same as the filtering used for full-length reads. Sequences were annotated with PyIR, a Python wrapper for IgBLAST v1.9, using IMGT germline references to assign V/J genes and CDR3. Reads were removed for weak V/J assignments (E-value above 1e-6), missing CDR3, stop codons, out-of-frame junctions, or ambiguous translated residues. V3J clonotypes were defined as sequences sharing the same inferred V gene, J gene, and CDR3 amino acid sequence. To compute the percentage overlap between repertoires, the number of shared unique clonotypes was divided by the size of the smaller repertoire. Repertoire richness was assessed with RTK rarefaction, the Chao1 estimator, and Recon v2.1 estimates of unobserved clonotypes. Generation probabilities were computed with OLGA for all TCRbeta clonotypes obtained by the gDNA method from several donors. TCRdb mirrors the immuneACCESS table, restricted to in-frame sequences. Some clones are absent from its copies; in checked studies, under half trace to an unresolved V gene, and the reason for the others is unknown. V and J calls and clone size are given by that table; D and trimming were obtained from the DNA. This sample holds more than 1 million clones; approximately 80% were observed only once. Clones ranked in the top ten supply approximately 0.5% of the sample.

For CDR1 and CDR2, the germline V gene (reference sequence) lists SGHNT and YYREEE. Cut back by 4 bases and 3 bases, the V and J ends lie 17 bases apart. There are 15 amino acids in the CDR3, from cysteine to phenylalanine inclusive. The entry retains the CDR3 DNA only, 45 bases that are in frame from base 1. This sample was included in a study of shared clonotypes between healthy human individuals (dated by TCRdb to 2019 to 2021). About the full investigation: The cohort included three men and a couple of women between 18 and 49 years of age. For each donor, CD4 naive and CD4 memory were each run on three plates, CD8 naive on two plates, and CD8 memory on one plate. To estimate repertoire size and how much clonotype sharing occurs between individuals, the study deeply sequenced the blood TCR repertoires of about five healthy adults. Libraries were prepared and TCR repertoires were sequenced by different laboratories using diverse techniques, in order to increase sequencing depth and limit assay-specific biases. Between about 0.9 and 8.9 billion PBMCs per donor were obtained by leukapheresis.

The donors were healthy, HIV-negative adults with no recently reported acute infections or vaccinations. Only Caucasian adults living in Nashville, Tennessee, USA were represented among the donors. CD4+ T cells were enriched by magnetic negative selection; naive cells were then positively selected on CD45RA, and the negative fraction formed the memory subset. Blood was collected by leukapheresis, and PBMCs were isolated by Ficoll-Histopaque density gradient centrifugation and then cryopreserved in liquid nitrogen vapor phase. Analytical flow cytometry was used to check the purity and quantity of every magnetically sorted T cell population. Each sorted fraction had its genomic DNA isolated and then quantified by UV absorbance on a Nanodrop 2000c. What the authors observed across the whole study: Sampling was restricted to blood, and TCR repertoires in tissue are likely to differ from TCR repertoires in blood. Incomplete sequencing was indicated by rarefaction of sorted-subset datasets, despite the large sequencing depth. Based on pairwise subsampling, the degree of clonotype sharing among donors was expected to be affected by sequencing depth. Estimated clonotype richness was generally larger for naive than for memory subsets. Clonotypes shared by all four sorted-subset donors showed higher generation probabilities than non-shared clonotypes. When several donors were compared, the shared fraction of clonotypes was about 5.2% for naive CD4, around 3.5% for naive CD8, about 2.5% for memory CD4, and around 0.4% for memory CD8. Because the study included only a small number of donors, the genetic and exposure-history diversity represented was limited.

This TCR was recovered from a man in his late teens or twenties in good health. Some clones in this sample may be carry-over from other donors' samples. The sequence joins TRBV5-4 to TRBJ2-7, and perhaps TRBD2 as D gene, on 6 matching bases. The sequenced sample consisted of memory CD4+ T cells from PBMCs. Read against the paper, the sample's cell subset or site label means: CD45RA-negative fraction. For the CDR3, the sequence is CASSPVGRENYEQYF. The bases are TGTGCCAGCAGCCCGGTCGGTCGGGAGAACTACGAGCAGTACTTC.